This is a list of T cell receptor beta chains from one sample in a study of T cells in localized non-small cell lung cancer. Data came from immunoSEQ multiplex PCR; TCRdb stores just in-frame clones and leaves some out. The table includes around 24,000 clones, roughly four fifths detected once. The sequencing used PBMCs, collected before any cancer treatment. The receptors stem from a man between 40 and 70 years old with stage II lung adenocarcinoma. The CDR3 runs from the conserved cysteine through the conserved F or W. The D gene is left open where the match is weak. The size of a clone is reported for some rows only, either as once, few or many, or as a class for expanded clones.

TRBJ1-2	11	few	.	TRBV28	TGTGCCAGCAACAGTAACTATGGCTACACCTTC	CASNSNYGYTF
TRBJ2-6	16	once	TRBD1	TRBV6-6	TGTGCCAGCAGGTCGGGACAGAGCTCTGGGGCCAACGTCCTGACTTTC	CASRSGQSSGANVLTF
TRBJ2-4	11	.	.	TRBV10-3	TGTGCCACGGGAGCCAAAAACATTCAGTACTTC	CATGAKNIQYF
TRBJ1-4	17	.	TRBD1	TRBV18	TGTGCCAGCTCACCACCGTCAGGGGGCGCGGAAAATGAAAAACTGTTTTTT	CASSPPSGGAENEKLFF
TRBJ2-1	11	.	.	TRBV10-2	TGCGCCAGCAGTGATGGATATGAGCAGTTCTTC	CASSDGYEQFF
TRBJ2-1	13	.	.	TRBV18	TGTGCCAGCTCACCGGGCCGTACACAGGAGCAGTTCTTC	CASSPGRTQEQFF
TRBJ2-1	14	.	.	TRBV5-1	TGCGCCAGCAGTCCCACGACAGATTACAATGAGCAGTTCTTC	CASSPTTDYNEQFF
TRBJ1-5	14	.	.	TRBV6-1	TGTGCCAGCAGTGAAGCAGGGCGAGCTCAGCCCCAGCATTTT	CASSEAGRAQPQHF
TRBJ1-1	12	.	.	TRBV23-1	TGCGCCAGCGTAACAACGCATAGGGTAGCTTTCTTT	CASVTTHRVAFF
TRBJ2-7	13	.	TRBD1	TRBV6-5	TGTGCCAGCAGAGGGACAGCTTCAGGAGAGCAGTACTTC	CASRGTASGEQYF
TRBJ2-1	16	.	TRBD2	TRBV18	TGTGCCAGCTCACCACAGGGACTAGCGGGAGGACATGAGCAGTTCTTC	CASSPQGLAGGHEQFF
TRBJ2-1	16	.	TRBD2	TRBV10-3	TGTGCCATCAGTGAGTCGGGACTAGCGGGGTCCCATGAGCAGTTCTTC	CAISESGLAGSHEQFF
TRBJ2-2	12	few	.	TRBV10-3	TGTGCCACCGGAGGAGGGGCCGGGGAGCTGTTTTTT	CATGGGAGELFF
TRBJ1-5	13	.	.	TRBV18	TGTGCCAGCTCACCGGCAGGCAATCAGCCCCAGCATTTT	CASSPAGNQPQHF
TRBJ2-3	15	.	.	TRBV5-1	TGCGCCAGCAGCTTGTCGGGGGGCGATACAGATACGCAGTATTTT	CASSLSGGDTDTQYF
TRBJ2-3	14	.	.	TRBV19	TGTGCCAGTAGTATAGATAGAAGCACAGATACGCAGTATTTT	CASSIDRSTDTQYF
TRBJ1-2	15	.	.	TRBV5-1	TGCGCCAGCAGCTTGTTAGGAGGGTTTGGCGATGGCTACACCTTC	CASSLLGGFGDGYTF
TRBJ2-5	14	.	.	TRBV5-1	TGCGCCAGCAGCTTGGGACTAGATGGGGAGACCCAGTACTTC	CASSLGLDGETQYF
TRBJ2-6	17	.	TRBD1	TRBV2	TGTGCCAGCAGTGAAGTGGTAGGGGGCCCTGGGGCCAACGTCCTGACTTTC	CASSEVVGGPGANVLTF
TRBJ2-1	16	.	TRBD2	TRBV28	TGTGCCAGCAGTTTTTTGAGGGAGGGAGCTTACAATGAGCAGTTCTTC	CASSFLREGAYNEQFF
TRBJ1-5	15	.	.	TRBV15	TGTGCCACCAGCAGCGACCCGGGGGCCTATCAGCCCCAGCATTTT	CATSSDPGAYQPQHF
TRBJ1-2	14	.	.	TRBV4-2	TGTGCCAGCAGCCTTGGGACCTCTAACTATGGCTACACCTTC	CASSLGTSNYGYTF
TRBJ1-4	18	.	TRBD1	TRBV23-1	TGCGCCAGCAGTCAACCGCGATACAGGGGGCAGGATGAAGAAAAACTGTTTTTT	CASSQPRYRGQDEEKLFF
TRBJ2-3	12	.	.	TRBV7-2	TGTGCCAGCAGCGAAGGGGCGGGCACGCAGTATTTT	CASSEGAGTQYF
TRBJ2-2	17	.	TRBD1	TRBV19	TGTGCCAGTAGTATTTGGACAGGGCGGCATAGCACCGGGGAGCTGTTTTTT	CASSIWTGRHSTGELFF
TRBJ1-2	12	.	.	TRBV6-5	TGTGCCAGCAGCACACAACAGTATGGCTACACCTTC	CASSTQQYGYTF